A selection of T cell receptor beta chains follows, all from one sample in a study of shared clonotypes between healthy human individuals. Profiled with immunoSEQ multiplex PCR; TCRdb holds only in-frame clones, not every one. The table records roughly 2,000,000 clones, about 95% of them present only once. Input material: naive CD8+ T cells sorted from blood. These receptors originate from a man aged 18 to 29 in good health. Each CDR3 is given with its conserved first and last residue. A D gene is named only where the DNA matches it firmly. Size is omitted from some rows. Given values are once, few, many or a class for expanded clones.

>.|TRBV7-3|.|TRBJ2-5
CASSLLGPPGQETQYF
TGTGCCAGCAGCCTCCTAGGTCCGCCGGGGCAAGAGACCCAGTACTTC
>once|TRBV27|.|TRBJ2-7
CASSQGSVPYYEQYF
TGTGCCAGCAGCCAGGGTTCAGTCCCTTACTACGAGCAGTACTTC
>once|TRBV9|TRBD2|TRBJ2-7
CASSVGSGTHEQYF
TGTGCCAGCAGCGTAGGTAGCGGGACCCACGAGCAGTACTTC
>.|TRBV6-6|.|TRBJ2-1
CASYSYNEQFF
TGTGCCAGCTACTCCTACAATGAGCAGTTCTTC
>once|TRBV29-1|.|TRBJ1-1
CSVEVGTNTEAFF
TGCAGCGTTGAAGTAGGGACTAACACTGAAGCTTTCTTT
>.|TRBV10-3|TRBD1|TRBJ1-1
CAIRGQGNTEAFF
TGTGCCATCAGGGGACAGGGGAACACTGAAGCTTTCTTT
>.|TRBV14|TRBD2|TRBJ2-7
CASSPGLVEAEQYF
TGTGCCAGCAGCCCTGGACTAGTAGAGGCCGAGCAGTACTTC
>.|TRBV7-2|TRBD1|TRBJ2-7
CASSQGAPYEQYF
TGTGCCAGCAGCCAGGGGGCGCCCTACGAGCAGTACTTC
>.|TRBV6-5|.|TRBJ2-7
CASSPRGAPYEQYF
TGTGCCAGCAGTCCTAGGGGGGCACCCTACGAGCAGTACTTC
>.|TRBV4-1|TRBD1|TRBJ2-7
CASSQENRGTEQYF
TGCGCCAGCAGCCAAGAGAACAGGGGAACCGAGCAGTACTTC
>.|TRBV7-6|TRBD1|TRBJ2-5
CASSLVRGPQETQYF
TGTGCCAGCAGCTTAGTCAGGGGGCCTCAAGAGACCCAGTACTTC
>.|TRBV6-5|.|TRBJ2-6
CASGYSGANVLTF
TGTGCCAGTGGCTACTCTGGGGCCAACGTCCTGACTTTC
>.|TRBV21-1|.|TRBJ2-7
CASSSGLAGGPHLYEQYF
TGTGCCAGCAGCAGCGGACTAGCGGGGGGCCCCCATTTGTACGAGCAGTACTTC
>.|TRBV27|.|TRBJ1-1
CASSPGSWVKTEAFF
TGTGCCAGCAGTCCAGGGTCTTGGGTGAAGACTGAAGCTTTCTTT
>.|TRBV14|TRBD1|TRBJ2-7
CASSAPGQGAEQYF
TGTGCCAGCAGCGCCCCGGGACAGGGGGCCGAGCAGTACTTC
>.|TRBV7-9|TRBD2|TRBJ2-7
CASSLSGDSYEQYF
TGTGCCAGCAGCTTAAGCGGGGACTCCTACGAGCAGTACTTC
>.|TRBV7-6|.|TRBJ2-7
CASSLTDSYLYEQYF
TGTGCCAGCAGCTTAACGGACAGTTACTTATACGAGCAGTACTTC
>.|TRBV19|.|TRBJ2-2
CASSTQQGPGELFF
TGTGCCAGTAGTACCCAACAGGGTCCCGGGGAGCTGTTTTTT
>once|TRBV4-1|.|TRBJ1-2
CASSQVGSVGSYTF
TGCGCCAGCAGCCAAGTGGGTTCAGTTGGGAGCTACACCTTC
>.|TRBV5-6|TRBD2|TRBJ2-2
CASSEGLAGGAGELFF
TGTGCCAGCAGCGAGGGACTAGCGGGAGGTGCCGGGGAGCTGTTTTTT
>.|TRBV30|.|TRBJ1-1
CAWSRNTEAFF
TGTGCCTGGAGCAGGAACACTGAAGCTTTCTTT
>.|TRBV2|TRBD2|TRBJ2-1
CASSEALAGVRDEQFF
TGTGCCAGCAGTGAAGCGCTGGCGGGGGTCCGGGATGAGCAGTTCTTC
>.|TRBV6-5|.|TRBJ1-2
CASSSLTDPYGYTF
TGTGCCAGCAGTTCGCTGACCGACCCCTATGGCTACACCTTC
>.|TRBV19|.|TRBJ2-7
CASSVDSYEQYF
TGTGCCAGTAGTGTTGACAGCTACGAGCAGTACTTC
>.|TRBV27|.|TRBJ2-7
CASSLSGEGYEQYF
TGTGCCAGCAGTTTATCAGGAGAGGGCTACGAGCAGTACTTC
>.|TRBV29-1|.|TRBJ1-1
CSVESGGNTEAFF
TGCAGCGTTGAGTCGGGAGGGAACACTGAAGCTTTCTTT
>.|TRBV7-2|.|TRBJ2-7
CASSLELMGTSAYEQYF
TGTGCCAGCAGCTTAGAATTAATGGGGACTTCAGCCTACGAGCAGTACTTC
>.|TRBV4-1|.|TRBJ1-5
CASSPVAYSNQPQHF
TGCGCCAGCAGTCCCGTAGCGTATAGCAATCAGCCCCAGCATTTT
>once|TRBV7-2|TRBD2|TRBJ2-3
CASSKGLGLSTDTQYF
TGTGCCAGCAGCAAGGGACTAGGGCTTAGCACAGATACGCAGTATTTT
>.|TRBV7-2|.|TRBJ2-7
CASSPVAGTYEQYF
TGTGCCAGCAGCCCGGTGGCGGGAACCTACGAGCAGTACTTC
>.|TRBV9|TRBD2|TRBJ2-7
CASSASGGASYEQYF
TGTGCCAGCAGCGCGAGCGGGGGGGCTTCCTACGAGCAGTACTTC
>.|TRBV10-2|.|TRBJ1-2
CASSEGTSPGYTF
TGCGCCAGCAGTGAGGGGACAAGCCCTGGCTACACCTTC
>.|TRBV5-4|.|TRBJ1-6
CASSFQGSGSPLHF
TGTGCCAGCAGCTTTCAGGGATCGGGTTCACCCCTCCACTTT
>.|TRBV19|.|TRBJ2-7
CASSIDPGLRYYEQYF
TGTGCCAGTAGTATAGACCCCGGACTCCGATACTACGAGCAGTACTTC
>.|TRBV11-2|TRBD2|TRBJ2-7
CASSSPTSGGSYEQYF
TGTGCCAGCAGCTCCCCGACTAGCGGTGGCTCCTACGAGCAGTACTTC
>.|TRBV2|TRBD2|TRBJ2-7
CASSEHAGGYEQYF
TGTGCCAGCAGTGAACATGCGGGAGGCTACGAGCAGTACTTC
>once|TRBV7-9|.|TRBJ1-4
CASSPRPDEKLFF
TGTGCCAGCAGCCCCAGGCCTGATGAAAAACTGTTTTTT
>once|TRBV4-2|.|TRBJ1-1
CASSPGAGISTEAFF
TGTGCCAGCAGCCCGGGGGCAGGTATTAGTACTGAAGCTTTCTTT
>.|TRBV5-1|.|TRBJ1-1
CASSLVGPNTEAFF
TGCGCCAGCAGCTTGGTAGGACCTAACACTGAAGCTTTCTTT
>once|TRBV7-9|.|TRBJ2-1
CASSLEVSGIDEQFF
TGTGCCAGCAGCTTAGAAGTTTCAGGGATCGATGAGCAGTTCTTC
>.|TRBV21-1|.|TRBJ2-7
CASSRPGQQYF
TGTGCCAGCAGCAGGCCGGGACAGCAGTACTTC
>.|TRBV6-5|TRBD1|TRBJ1-1
CASRLYRGLVTEAFF
TGTGCCAGCAGGCTATACAGGGGGCTGGTCACTGAAGCTTTCTTT
>.|TRBV28|.|TRBJ1-5
CASSPRGVDSNQPQHF
TGTGCCAGCAGTCCGCGGGGCGTAGATAGCAATCAGCCCCAGCATTTT
>.|TRBV27|TRBD2|TRBJ2-1
CASSPPIGLAGAGNEQFF
TGTGCCAGCAGTCCACCCATCGGACTAGCGGGAGCCGGGAATGAGCAGTTCTTC
>.|TRBV5-3|.|TRBJ1-5
CARSLLKGKGNQPQHF
TGTGCCAGAAGCTTGTTGAAAGGGAAGGGAAATCAGCCCCAGCATTTT
>.|TRBV9|TRBD1|TRBJ1-2
CASSSLGRTGVTENYGYTF
TGTGCCAGCAGCTCCCTCGGCAGGACAGGGGTTACGGAGAACTATGGCTACACCTTC
>.|TRBV25-1|TRBD1|TRBJ1-1
CASSDLGTGDTEAFF
TGTGCCAGCAGTGACTTGGGGACAGGCGACACTGAAGCTTTCTTT
>.|TRBV9|.|TRBJ2-3
CASSPWGSSTDTQYF
TGTGCCAGCAGCCCATGGGGCTCCTCCACAGATACGCAGTATTTT
>.|TRBV19|.|TRBJ1-1
CASSISPMWGEAFF
TGTGCCAGTAGTATATCCCCCATGTGGGGCGAAGCTTTCTTT
>.|TRBV30|.|TRBJ1-3
CAWEGSGNTIYF
TGTGCCTGGGAGGGCTCTGGAAACACCATATATTTT
>.|TRBV7-9|.|TRBJ2-3
CASRRGGGDTQYF
TGTGCCAGCAGGAGGGGGGGCGGAGATACGCAGTATTTT
>.|TRBV7-6|TRBD1|TRBJ2-7
CASSLSLQGVSAYEQYF
TGTGCCAGCAGCTTGTCATTACAGGGGGTTTCGGCCTACGAGCAGTACTTC
>.|TRBV13|TRBD2|TRBJ2-1
CASSLGILAGLNEQFF
TGTGCCAGCAGCTTAGGTATCCTAGCGGGGTTAAATGAGCAGTTCTTC
>.|TRBV7-9|.|TRBJ2-5
CASSLAISGVQETQYF
TGTGCCAGCAGCTTAGCGATAAGTGGGGTTCAGGAGACCCAGTACTTC
>.|TRBV5-6|.|TRBJ1-2
CASSLSFSNYGYTF
TGTGCCAGCAGCTTGTCATTTTCTAACTATGGCTACACCTTC
>.|TRBV5-4|.|TRBJ2-1
CASSFFSERHNEQFF
TGTGCCAGCAGCTTTTTTTCTGAGCGGCACAATGAGCAGTTCTTC
>.|TRBV10-1|TRBD2|TRBJ2-1
CASSDSGSGEQFF
TGCGCCAGCAGTGACAGCGGGAGTGGTGAGCAGTTCTTC
>.|TRBV7-9|TRBD1|TRBJ2-7
CASSPTLGQGYEQYF
TGTGCCAGCAGCCCCACATTGGGACAGGGCTACGAGCAGTACTTC
>.|TRBV28|.|TRBJ1-1
CASSPPWDGGTEAFF
TGTGCCAGCAGTCCCCCGTGGGATGGGGGCACTGAAGCTTTCTTT
>.|TRBV29-1|.|TRBJ2-6
CSVLEWTVSGANVLTF
TGCAGCGTTCTAGAATGGACAGTCTCTGGGGCCAACGTCCTGACTTTC